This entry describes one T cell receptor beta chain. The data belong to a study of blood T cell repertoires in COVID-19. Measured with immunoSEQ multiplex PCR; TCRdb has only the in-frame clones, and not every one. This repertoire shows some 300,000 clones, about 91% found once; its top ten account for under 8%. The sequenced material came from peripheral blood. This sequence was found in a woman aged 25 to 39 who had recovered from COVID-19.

CDR3 sequence reads: CASSFVLTGELFF. DNA of the CDR3: TGTGCCAGCAGTTTCGTTCTAACCGGGGAGCTGTTTTTT. V usage is TRBV28 and J usage is TRBJ2-2; no firm D call. Between the trimmed V and J ends, which lost 3 bases and 5 bases, there was a span of 7 bases. The CDR3 has 13 residues. Germline CDR1 reads MDHEN; CDR2 reads SYDVKM.